Below are 17 T cell receptor beta chains sequenced from a single sample in a study of T cell clones after liver transplantation. Sequenced by immunoSEQ multiplex PCR; TCRdb stores in-frame clones only, minus some. The sample shows around 75,000 clones, under 90% of them seen only once. This sample comprised CD4+ T cells from blood, obtained roughly 50 months after liver transplant. The receptors come from a human patient who received a liver transplant. Some T cells may arise from the graft donor.

Written as DNA, the CDR3 is TGCGCCAGCAGCTTAATCGACAGGGGGGCTGATGGCTACACCTTC. Protein sequence: CASSLIDRGADGYTF. The rearrangement uses TRBV5-1 and TRBJ1-2; 9 bases are shared with TRBD1. CDR3 length equals 15 residues. CDR1 and CDR2 from the germline V gene are SGHRS and YFSETQ. After removal of 2 bases from V and 6 bases from J, the junction contained 8 bases not matched to a gene.

The chain has TRBV6-6 and TRBJ2-3; TRBD2 might be the D (6 bases). There are 14 residues in the CDR3. Between the trimmed V and J ends, which lost 7 bases and 7 bases, there was a span of 18 bases. Per the germline V gene, CDR1 is MNHNY and CDR2 is SVGAGI (reference sequence). As DNA, the CDR3 is TGTGCCAGCATCCCGGCGTCGGGGGTAAATACGCAGTATTTT. It codes for CASIPASGVNTQYF.

The chain uses TRBV2 and TRBJ1-4; perhaps TRBD1 as D (5 bases). V lost 4 bases, J lost 11 bases, and 14 bases lay in between. This CDR3 is built from 13 residues. Germline V gives CDR1 SNHLY, CDR2 FYNNEI. This chain's CDR3 is CASSGASEGKLFF. The CDR3 DNA reads as TGTGCCAGCAGTGGTGCCTCCGAGGGGAAACTGTTTTTT.

The rearrangement links TRBV5-6 to TRBJ2-1; 15 bases agree with TRBD2. Germline CDR1 SGHDT, CDR2 YYEEEE. CDR3 length: 17 amino acids. J gave up 7 bases and V 3 bases, and 8 bases lay outside the gene matches. The CDR3 sequence: CASSSRTSGRVRNEQFF. The DNA for the CDR3 is TGTGCCAGCAGCTCCCGGACTAGCGGGAGGGTGAGGAATGAGCAGTTCTTC.

The chain links TRBV7-9 to TRBJ2-7, with 10 bases lining up with TRBD2. The CDR3 is 16 amino acids. Looked up from germline, CDR1 is SEHNR and CDR2 is FQNEAQ (reference sequence). The junction had 8 bases not matched to a gene; V was cut back by 5 bases and J by 1 base. The CDR3 loop is CASSIDRTSGSYEQYF. As DNA, the CDR3 is TGTGCCAGCAGCATAGATCGGACTAGCGGATCCTACGAGCAGTACTTC.

A remark on this clone: Germline and junction disagree at one end, which may indicate a read error. This rearrangement joins TRBV5-1 to TRBJ2-7, with D hard to call. The V gene's germline CDR1 is SGHRS and CDR2 YFSETQ. The length of the CDR3 is 13 residues. The CDR3 bases are TGTGCCAGCAGCCCGCCGCTGGCCAACGAGCAGTACTTC. Translated, it gives CASSPPLANEQYF.

V and J are TRBV27 and TRBJ2-3, with 7 bases lining up with TRBD1. Germline CDR1 reads MNHEY; CDR2 reads SMNVEV (reference sequence). This CDR3 region has 13 residues. The J segment lost 7 bases and the V segment lost 6 bases, leaving 7 bases of the junction unmatched. In DNA form, the CDR3 reads TGTGCCAGCAGGCCACAGGGGCAAAATACGCAGTATTTT. This encodes CASRPQGQNTQYF.

The genes are TRBV6-1 and TRBJ2-7; 8 bases match TRBD1. Per germline, CDR1 MNHNS and CDR2 SASEGT. There are 14 residues in the CDR3. V shed 4 bases, J shed 3 bases, and the junction held 5 bases outside the gene matches. CDR3 coding DNA: TGTGCCAGCAGTGCCTGGGACAGGAGCTACGAGCAGTACTTC. Protein sequence: CASSAWDRSYEQYF.

The chain joins TRBV7-6 to TRBJ2-1, with 7 bases identical to TRBD2. V gave up 3 bases and J gave up 4 bases; unmatched junction bases: 3. Germline V CDR1 and CDR2: SGHVS, FNYEAQ. This CDR3 region has 14 residues. The CDR3 DNA is TGTGCCAGCAGCTTGTCTAGCGGATACAATGAGCAGTTCTTC. Amino acids: CASSLSSGYNEQFF.

The J gene is TRBJ1-4, the V gene TRBV19; TRBD1 might be the D (6 bases). The CDR3 totals 15 residues. The V end lost 4 bases, the J end lost 5 bases, and 14 bases lay between the germline ends. Germline CDR1 reads LNHDA; CDR2 reads SQIVND (reference sequence). DNA for the CDR3: TGTGCCAGTAGTACTCCACAGGGAGGGAATGAAAAACTGTTTTTT. It specifies CASSTPQGGNEKLFF.

The CDR3 sequence: CASSLSGLENIQYF. For the CDR3, the DNA is TGTGCCAGCAGCTTATCTGGTCTCGAAAACATTCAGTACTTC. The rearrangement joins TRBV13 to TRBJ2-4; D not certain. The CDR3 runs 14 residues. From germline, CDR1 is PRHDT and CDR2 FYEKMQ (reference sequence). V lost 2 bases and J lost 5, with 10 bases in between.

The chain links TRBV28 to TRBJ2-2, with a tentative D call TRBD1 (6 bases). Trimming removed 2 bases at V and 4 bases at J, with 8 bases between. This CDR3 is built from 14 residues. The V gene's germline CDR1 is MDHEN and CDR2 SYDVKM. The DNA for the CDR3 is TGTGCCAGCAGTTTAGGACAGTTCACCGGGGAGCTGTTTTTT. Its translation: CASSLGQFTGELFF.

The chain combines TRBV11-2 with TRBJ2-1; no clear D gene. Germline lookup yields CDR1 SGHAT and CDR2 FQNNGV. V gave up 3 bases and J gave up 8 bases, with 11 bases separating them. The CDR3 is 13 amino acids. Here the CDR3 reads CASSLGTTDEQFF. For the CDR3, the DNA is TGTGCCAGCAGCTTGGGTACCACGGATGAGCAGTTCTTC. The complete variable domain, with remaining parts taken from reference TRBV11-2 and TRBJ2-1, reads EAGVAQSPRYKIIEKRQSVAFWCNPISGHATLYWYQQILGQGPKLLIQFQNNGVVDDSQLPKDRFSAERLKGVDSTLKIQPAKLEDSAVYLCASSLGTTDEQFFGPGTRLTVL.

The CDR3 here is CASSLTRGSYNEQFF. CDR3 coding DNA: TGTGCCAGCAGCTTAACTCGGGGCTCCTACAATGAGCAGTTCTTC. The V gene is TRBV7-3, the J gene TRBJ2-1; perhaps TRBD2 as D (5 bases). The germline gives CDR1 SGHTA, CDR2 FQGTGA. The CDR3 runs to 15 residues. V was pared by 0 bases and J by 0 bases, with 6 bases between.

This chain connects TRBV7-6 to TRBJ2-3, with TRBD2 identical over 12 bases. Trimming removed 5 bases from V and 3 bases from J; junction bases left unmatched: 9. This CDR3 is built from 17 residues. Germline loops: CDR1 SGHVS, CDR2 FNYEAQ. The CDR3 bases are TGTGCCAGCAGCCCTTCAGGACTAGCGGGAAGGACAGATACGCAGTATTTT. Translated: CASSPSGLAGRTDTQYF.

This clone was recorded only once. V and J are TRBV4-2 and TRBJ2-2, with a tentative D call TRBD2 (6 bases). In germline, CDR1 is LGHNA, CDR2 YNFKEQ. The CDR3 is made up of 16 amino acids. The ends were cut back, 8 bases at V and 0 bases at J, with 16 bases in the middle. The DNA of the CDR3 is TGTGCCAGCCGCGGTGGGGGGAGCACGAACACCGGGGAGCTGTTTTTT. The encoded protein is CASRGGGSTNTGELFF.

The rearrangement uses TRBV11-1 and TRBJ2-7; D is possibly TRBD1 or TRBD2 (6 bases each). The V end was cut by 4 bases, the J end by 4 bases, with 23 bases between. This CDR3 comprises 17 residues. Germline V gene data show CDR1 as SGHAT and CDR2 as FQDESV (reference sequence). CDR3 DNA sequence: TGTGCCAGCAGCTCCCCCTACGGGGGCCTCGGGGGATACGAGCAGTACTTC. Its protein is CASSSPYGGLGGYEQYF.